These T cell receptor beta chains were read from a single sample in a study of PD-1 blockade in mismatch repair-deficient tumors. Assay used: immunoSEQ multiplex PCR; TCRdb lists only in-frame clones, some missing. The sample yields roughly 110,000 clones, approximately 80% seen once. This material consisted of peripheral blood, taken just over 59 weeks after starting pembrolizumab. These TCRs come from an adult with mismatch repair-deficient cancer. The conserved cysteine and the conserved F or W are not part of the CDR3 here. A D gene is named only where the DNA matches it firmly. The size field is filled for only some rows; it gives once, few, many or a size class.

>.|TRBV4-1|.|TRBJ2-5
ASSQDHPGGRPGETQY
>TRBD1|TRBV19|.|TRBJ1-2
ASSIKQGIYGYT
>TRBD1|TRBV7-8|.|TRBJ2-4
ASSLGYGQGATKNIQY
>.|TRBV15|.|TRBJ2-1
ATSRERLARYNEQF
>.|TRBV7-7|.|TRBJ2-5
ASSWGSEETQY
>.|TRBV6-5|.|TRBJ1-1
ASSYTPSKNTEAF
>.|TRBV15|.|TRBJ1-3
ATSREQGSGNTIY
>.|TRBV19|medium-sized|TRBJ1-2
ASSKQGSGGYT
>.|TRBV2|.|.
ASRGAYEQY
>.|TRBV7-2|.|TRBJ2-7
ASSLVAGYEQY
>TRBD1|TRBV19|.|TRBJ1-1
ASSIGTGVEAF
>TRBD2|TRBV4-3|.|TRBJ2-3
ASSQDGASGRISTQY
>.|TRBV6-5|.|TRBJ1-1
ASTRGGTEAF
>.|TRBV18|.|TRBJ1-2
ASSPDTDYGYT
>TRBD2|TRBV7-9|.|TRBJ2-7
ASSVREGPYEQY
>TRBD1|TRBV7-8|.|TRBJ1-3
ASSSRAGQGANTIY
>.|TRBV6-6|.|TRBJ2-4
ASSRAGNIQY
>TRBD2|TRBV5-1|.|TRBJ2-1
ASSFSGAGNNEQF
>TRBD2|TRBV9|.|TRBJ2-5
ASSAADHSGGTQY
>.|TRBV5-1|.|TRBJ2-2
ASSQTVLANTGELF
>TRBD1|TRBV27|.|TRBJ2-7
ASSLRQGVIYEQY
>.|TRBV6-1|.|TRBJ2-7
ASSDRGAPWEQY
>.|TRBV19|.|TRBJ1-1
ASSIDRDTEAF
>TRBD2|TRBV4-1|.|TRBJ2-5
ASSQVPSGRASAETQY
>.|TRBV29-1|.|TRBJ1-1
SVDHTVCTEAF
>.|TRBV6-1|.|TRBJ2-5
ASSEARVPETQY
>.|TRBV6-5|.|TRBJ2-5
ASSYRGTQETQY
>TRBD1|TRBV4-1|.|TRBJ2-7
ASSQVLGGDEQY
>TRBD2|TRBV5-4|.|TRBJ2-7
ASSSGLAGIYEQY
>.|TRBV6-5|.|TRBJ2-1
ASSYSNEQF
>TRBD2|TRBV6-1|.|TRBJ2-7
ASGLAESYEQY
>.|TRBV7-9|few|TRBJ2-5
ASSLKGGETQY
>TRBD2|TRBV4-1|.|TRBJ2-7
ASSQAGGAGDEQY
>.|TRBV19|.|TRBJ1-1
ASSFRGNTEAF